This is a list of T cell receptor beta chains from one sample in a study of T cell responses to AZD1222 COVID-19 vaccine. Measured with immunoSEQ multiplex PCR; TCRdb has only the in-frame clones, and not every one. The table records some 110,000 clones, roughly 86% of them present only once. The specimen was peripheral blood, collected 28 days after the second dose of the MenACWY control vaccine. These receptors all stem from an adult who received the MenACWY meningococcal vaccine as a control. Each CDR3 is given with its conserved first and last residue. A D gene is named only where the DNA matches it firmly. Where a row states a size, it is once, few, many or the class of an expanded clone; other rows omit it.

v_gene,d_gene,j_gene,abundance,CDR3aa,CDR3nt
TRBV30,.,TRBJ1-5,.,CAWSVEWDQPQHF,TGTGCCTGGAGTGTAGAATGGGATCAGCCCCAGCATTTT
TRBV6-2/TRBV6-3,TRBD1,TRBJ2-7,.,CASSQSGTGETYEQYF,TGTGCCAGCAGTCAAAGCGGGACAGGGGAAACCTACGAGCAGTACTTC
TRBV25-1,.,TRBJ2-5,.,CASSEYMETQYF,TGTGCCAGCAGTGAATATATGGAGACCCAGTACTTC
TRBV7-2,TRBD1,TRBJ2-1,.,CASSLHQGQGPSNEQFF,TGTGCCAGCAGCCTCCACCAGGGACAGGGGCCCTCCAATGAGCAGTTCTTC
TRBV6-5,TRBD1,TRBJ2-7,.,CASSSTGAYEQYF,TGTGCCAGCAGTTCGACAGGGGCCTACGAGCAGTACTTC
TRBV7-2,TRBD1,TRBJ2-7,.,CASSSPGQGVYEQYF,TGTGCCAGCAGCTCCCCGGGACAGGGGGTCTACGAGCAGTACTTC
TRBV6-2/TRBV6-3,.,TRBJ1-5,few,CASSPPTYLGNQPQHF,TGTGCCAGCAGTCCCCCGACATATCTGGGGAATCAGCCCCAGCATTTT
TRBV19,.,TRBJ1-6,.,CASSIGVGDSYNSPLHF,TGTGCCAGTAGTATAGGAGTTGGGGACTCCTATAATTCACCCCTCCACTTT
TRBV28,.,TRBJ1-1,.,CASSPSLQGPTEAFF,TGTGCCAGCAGTCCGTCTTTGCAGGGTCCCACTGAAGCTTTCTTT
TRBV3-1/TRBV3-2,.,TRBJ2-2,few,CASSPWGGPNTGELFF,TGTGCCAGCAGCCCATGGGGCGGCCCGAACACCGGGGAGCTGTTTTTT
TRBV28,.,TRBJ2-7,.,CASRAWDGETWDF,TGTGCCAGCAGGGCCTGGGACGGAGAGACTTGGGACTTC
TRBV12-3/TRBV12-4,TRBD1,TRBJ2-7,.,CASSFGTGEEQYF,TGTGCCAGCAGTTTTGGGACAGGGGAAGAGCAGTACTTC
TRBV18,.,TRBJ2-5,.,CASSPPAMRQETQYF,TGTGCCAGCTCACCACCGGCAATGCGCCAAGAGACCCAGTACTTC
TRBV3-1/TRBV3-2,TRBD2,TRBJ2-7,.,CASSQTSGGVLYEQYF,TGTGCCAGCAGCCAGACTAGCGGGGGGGTCCTCTACGAGCAGTACTTC
TRBV7-2,.,TRBJ2-5,few,CASSRGRLQETQYF,TGTGCCAGCAGCCGCGGGCGCCTCCAAGAGACCCAGTACTTC
TRBV16,.,TRBJ1-5,.,CASSHQETAFNQPQHF,TGTGCCAGCAGCCACCAAGAGACAGCATTCAATCAGCCCCAGCATTTT
TRBV4-1,TRBD1,TRBJ1-5,.,CASSQEPGQGWLGNQPQHF,TGCGCCAGCAGCCAAGAACCGGGACAGGGGTGGTTAGGCAATCAGCCCCAGCATTTT
TRBV9,TRBD1,TRBJ1-1,.,CASSPRQGFMNTEAFF,TGTGCCAGCAGCCCCAGACAGGGCTTCATGAACACTGAAGCTTTCTTT
TRBV9,.,TRBJ2-6,.,CASSAQRRSGANVLTF,TGTGCCAGCAGCGCCCAGCGGAGGTCTGGGGCCAACGTCCTGACTTTC
TRBV7-2,TRBD1,TRBJ1-4,.,CASRPDRATNEKLFF,TGTGCCAGCAGGCCGGACAGGGCAACTAATGAAAAACTGTTTTTT
TRBV3-1/TRBV3-2,TRBD1,TRBJ2-7,.,CASSQAGTGGSYEQYF,TGTGCCAGCAGCCAGGCCGGGACAGGGGGGTCCTACGAGCAGTACTTC
TRBV7-8,.,TRBJ1-2,.,CASSLEWSAGGYTF,TGTGCCAGCAGCTTAGAATGGAGCGCTGGAGGCTACACCTTC
TRBV24-1,.,TRBJ2-2,.,CATSDPTWTGELFF,TGTGCCACCAGTGACCCGACCTGGACCGGGGAGCTGTTTTTT
TRBV3-1/TRBV3-2,.,TRBJ2-7,.,CASSPSSYQSYEQYF,TGTGCCAGCAGCCCCTCAAGCTACCAATCCTACGAGCAGTACTTC
TRBV27,TRBD2,TRBJ2-5,.,CASSSRLAGGSETQYF,TGTGCCAGCAGTTCCCGCCTAGCGGGGGGGTCAGAGACCCAGTACTTC